Below are 15 T cell receptor beta chains sequenced from a single sample in a study of blood T cell repertoires in COVID-19. Profiled with immunoSEQ multiplex PCR; TCRdb holds only in-frame clones, not every one. The sample includes some 140,000 clones, 70% to 85% of them seen just once. Sample: peripheral blood. These TCRs come from an older woman with acute or convalescent COVID-19.

This clone was observed a few times. The chain combines TRBV6-5 with TRBJ1-4, with D possibly TRBD1 on 6 matching bases. The germline V gene has CDR1 MNHEY and CDR2 SVGAGI. The length of the CDR3 is 15 residues. Trimming shortened V by 6 bases and J by 8 bases, and 19 bases separated the two germline ends. CDR3 sequence (DNA): TGTGCCAGCAGCCGGCGACAGGAGGTTCAGGAAAAACTGTTTTTT. Translating it yields CASSRRQEVQEKLFF.

The J gene is TRBJ1-2, the V gene TRBV5-4; 7 positions agree with TRBD1. In germline, CDR1 is SGHNT, CDR2 YYREEE (reference sequence). V lost 10 bases and J lost 4; bases outside the gene matches: 10. There are 13 residues in the CDR3. CDR3 in DNA: TGTGCCGGGACCCAGGACAGGTCCTATGGCTACACCTTC. Translating it yields CAGTQDRSYGYTF.

V gene TRBV6-5 combines with J gene TRBJ2-3, with 12 bases lining up with TRBD2. Germline lookup yields CDR1 MNHEY and CDR2 SVGAGI. V gave up 5 bases and J gave up 6 bases; unmatched junction bases: 6. This CDR3 spans 15 amino acids. This CDR3 reads CASSHLAGGRDTQYF. The CDR3 DNA follows: TGTGCCAGCAGTCACCTAGCGGGGGGGCGTGATACGCAGTATTTT.

In regard to this clone: Other DNA sequences in this specimen translate into the identical CDR3. DNA for the CDR3: TGTGCCAGTAGTATAACGGGGGGAAATCAGCCCCAGCATTTT. Its protein product is CASSITGGNQPQHF. The rearrangement links TRBV19 to TRBJ1-5; TRBD1 might be the D (5 bases). Germline V lookup: CDR1 LNHDA, CDR2 SQIVND (reference sequence). This CDR3 has 14 residues. V lost 2 bases and J lost 4, with 9 bases in between.

This clone was seen a few times. V usage is TRBV7-9 and J usage is TRBJ1-4; 9 positions agree with TRBD1. V dropped 3 bases and J dropped 4; count of bases not matched to a gene: 6. Germline V gene lookup returns CDR1 SEHNR and CDR2 FQNEAQ (reference sequence). CDR3 size: 16 residues. This CDR3 reads CASSFGTGRGNEKLFF. The CDR3 DNA is TGTGCCAGCAGCTTCGGGACAGGGCGAGGTAATGAAAAACTGTTTTTT.

The chain recombines TRBV9 with TRBJ2-5; 8 positions agree with TRBD2. The CDR3 runs to 15 residues. Trimming removed 1 base from V and 5 bases from J; junction bases left unmatched: 7. Germline V gives CDR1 SGDLS, CDR2 YYNGEE. The CDR3 reads CASSVNAGGRETQYF. The CDR3 DNA follows: TGTGCCAGCAGCGTAAACGCGGGGGGCCGGGAGACCCAGTACTTC.

This clone was seen a single time. V usage is TRBV5-4 and J usage is TRBJ2-1; TRBD1 agrees at 8 bases. V was clipped by 4 bases and J by 2 bases; unmatched bases: 8. The CDR3 extends over 16 amino acids. Per the germline V gene, CDR1 is SGHNT and CDR2 is YYREEE (reference sequence). The CDR3 DNA follows: TGTGCCAGCAGCCCAGGACAGGGTGTAGCCTACAATGAGCAGTTCTTC. It encodes CASSPGQGVAYNEQFF.

This clone appeared a few times. This chain uses TRBV3-1 (or the pseudogene TRBV3-2) with TRBJ2-2, with 8 positions matching TRBD1. V lost 0 bases and J lost 2; bases outside the gene matches: 2. In germline, CDR1 is LGHDT, CDR2 YNNKEL (reference sequence). The CDR3 is 16 amino acids. As DNA, the CDR3 is TGTGCCAGCAGCCAAGAGGACAGGGCCAACACCGGGGAGCTGTTTTTT. It translates to CASSQEDRANTGELFF.

The chain recombines TRBV19 with TRBJ2-7; TRBD2 agrees at 15 bases. CDR3 length: 15 amino acids. CDR1 and CDR2 from the germline V gene are LNHDA and SQIVND (reference sequence). V was pared by 4 bases and J by 5 bases, with 3 bases of the junction left unmatched. CDR3: CASSRGTSGGNEQYF. For the CDR3, the DNA is TGTGCCAGTAGTAGAGGGACTAGCGGGGGGAACGAGCAGTACTTC. Looking up the rest from reference TRBV19 and TRBJ2-7 gives the full variable domain: DGGITQSPKYLFRKEGQNVTLSCEQNLNHDAMYWYRQDPGQGLRLIYYSQIVNDFQKGDIAEGYSVSREKKESFPLTVTSAQKNPTAFYLCASSRGTSGGNEQYFGPGTRLTVT.

The chain uses TRBV4-1 and TRBJ1-5; D not certain. Germline loops: CDR1 MGHRA, CDR2 YSYEKL. V lost 0 bases, J lost 6 bases, and 6 bases lay in between. The CDR3 contains 13 residues. CDR3 coding DNA: TGCGCCAGCAGCCAAGAAGGGAGTCAGCCCCAGCATTTT. Protein sequence: CASSQEGSQPQHF.

The rearrangement joins TRBV4-2 to TRBJ1-1; 9 bases are shared with TRBD1. V shed 0 bases and J 4 bases; nucleotides not matched to a gene: 12. Germline V CDR1 and CDR2: LGHNA, YNFKEQ. The CDR3 loop spans 18 amino acids. CDR3: CASSQEMGQGGLGTEAFF. CDR3 bases: TGTGCCAGCAGCCAAGAAATGGGACAGGGAGGGTTGGGCACTGAAGCTTTCTTT.

The chain couples TRBV7-9 to TRBJ1-1, with 7 bases lining up with TRBD1. CDR1 SEHNR and CDR2 FQNEAQ come from the germline V gene (reference sequence). CDR3 length: 16 residues. Losses at the gene ends were 5 bases for V and 3 bases for J; bases not matched to a gene: 12. CDR3 DNA: TGTGCCAGCAGCCCACAGGGGCCGCCCCGGCACACTGAAGCTTTCTTT. Residues: CASSPQGPPRHTEAFF.

The V call is TRBV5-1, the J call TRBJ2-7; D unresolved. CDR3 length: 14 residues. The V gene's germline CDR1 is SGHRS and CDR2 YFSETQ. V was cut by 2 bases and J by 0 bases, with 9 bases left in between. CDR3 nucleotides: TGCGCCAGCAGCTTTAGTACAGACTCCTACGAGCAGTACTTC. Its translation: CASSFSTDSYEQYF.

In this sample, this clone turned up once. The rearrangement joins TRBV7-2 to TRBJ1-2; the D is unclear. Germline CDR1 and CDR2: SGHTA and FQGNSA. The V end was cut by 1 base, the J end by 7 bases, with 16 bases between. The CDR3 contains 15 residues. Here the CDR3 DNA reads TGTGCCAGCAGCTTAGAGTGGGTGGGCGCAGGTGGCTACACCTTC. Translated: CASSLEWVGAGGYTF.

The chain carries TRBV4-1 and TRBJ1-5; 7 positions agree with TRBD1. Germline CDR1 is MGHRA and CDR2 is YSYEKL. This CDR3 has 20 amino acids. V lost 4 bases, J lost 3 bases, and 21 bases stayed unmatched. CDR3 in DNA: TGCGCCAGCAGCCCGGACACGTTAAGGACTCCCGGGACAGCCAATCAGCCCCAGCATTTT. Translation gives CASSPDTLRTPGTANQPQHF.